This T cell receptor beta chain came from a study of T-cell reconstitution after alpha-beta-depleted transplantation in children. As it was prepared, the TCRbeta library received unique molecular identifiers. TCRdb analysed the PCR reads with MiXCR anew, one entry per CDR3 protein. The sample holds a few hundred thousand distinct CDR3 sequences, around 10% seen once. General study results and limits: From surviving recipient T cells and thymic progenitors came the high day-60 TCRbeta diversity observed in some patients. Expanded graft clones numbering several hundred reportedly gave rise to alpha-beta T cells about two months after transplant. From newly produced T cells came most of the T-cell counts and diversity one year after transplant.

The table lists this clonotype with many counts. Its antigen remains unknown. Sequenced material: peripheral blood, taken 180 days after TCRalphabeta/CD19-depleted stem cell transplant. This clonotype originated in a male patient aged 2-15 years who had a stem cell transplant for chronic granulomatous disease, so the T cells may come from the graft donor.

CDR3 sequence (DNA): TGTGCCAGCAGCTTCGGGACTAGCCGACTCGATGAGCAGTTCTTC. This encodes CASSFGTSRLDEQFF. The chain joins TRBV5-5 to TRBJ2-1; 9 nucleotides match TRBD2. The CDR3 sequence is 15 residues long. V was pared by 2 bases and J by 8 bases, with 8 bases of the junction left unmatched. Germline V gene sequence: CDR1 SGHKS, CDR2 YYEKEE (reference sequence). The variable domain in full, completed from reference TRBV5-5 and TRBJ2-1, reads DAGVTQSPTHLIKTRGQQVTLRCSPISGHKSVSWYQQVLGQGPQFIFQYYEKEERGRGNFPDRFSARQFPNYSSELNVNALLLGDSALYLCASSFGTSRLDEQFFGPGTRLTVL.